This entry lists 25 T cell receptor beta chains sequenced from one sample in a study of blood T cell repertoires in COVID-19. Here immunoSEQ multiplex PCR was the method, and the copy in TCRdb shows in-frame clones only, minus some. This sample has about 190,000 clones, with roughly 89% found just once. Specimen: peripheral blood. Receptors originate from a man aged 40-50 years with acute or convalescent COVID-19.

The rearrangement joins TRBV6-2 or TRBV6-3 to TRBJ1-1; D unclear. The CDR3 sequence is 14 residues long. V was pared by 2 bases and J by 1 base, with 8 bases between. CDR1 and CDR2 (germline): MNHEY, SVGEGT. DNA of the CDR3: TGTGCCAGCAGTTACCATTGGGCGAACACTGAAGCTTTCTTT. Protein product: CASSYHWANTEAFF.

The chain is built from TRBV18 and TRBJ2-1; TRBD2 might be the D (5 bases). The V and J ends lost 2 bases and 5 bases respectively, with 7 bases between them. This CDR3 has 13 amino acids. CDR1 is KGHSH, CDR2 LQKENI, per germline. The DNA of the CDR3 is TGTGCCAGCTCACCAACTAGACACAATGAGCAGTTCTTC. This sequence encodes CASSPTRHNEQFF.

The genes are TRBV9 and TRBJ2-3, with D hard to call. Germline CDR1 is SGDLS and CDR2 is YYNGEE. V lost 2 bases and J 2 bases, leaving 12 bases between the germline ends. The CDR3 runs 15 residues. The DNA of the CDR3 is TGTGCCAGCAGCGTTTACTTATCACCCACAGATACGCAGTATTTT. It specifies CASSVYLSPTDTQYF.

The chain joins TRBV6-5 to TRBJ2-1; 10 positions agree with TRBD2. CDR3 length equals 15 residues. The germline gives CDR1 MNHEY, CDR2 SVGAGI. V shed 7 bases and J 3 bases; nucleotides not matched to a gene: 6. CDR3 residues: CASTSSGGLYNEQFF. CDR3 DNA sequence: TGTGCCAGCACCTCTAGCGGGGGCCTCTACAATGAGCAGTTCTTC.

The chain couples TRBV10-3 to TRBJ1-1, with TRBD1 as a possible D gene (6 bases). With 7 bases removed from V and 8 bases from J, the gap between germline ends came to 11 bases. This CDR3 has 11 amino acids. Germline V gene data show CDR1 as ENHRY and CDR2 as SYGVKD. CDR3 protein: CAITTGTEAFF. CDR3 DNA sequence: TGTGCCATCACCACCGGGACAGAAGCTTTCTTT.

The chain joins TRBV7-2 to TRBJ2-7, with 13 bases that match TRBD2. CDR3 length: 15 amino acids. The J segment lost 2 bases and the V segment lost 5 bases, leaving 3 bases of the junction unmatched. Germline values: CDR1 SGHTA, CDR2 FQGNSA. CDR3 sequence reads: CASSVTSGGAYEQYF. In DNA, the CDR3 is TGTGCCAGCAGCGTTACTAGCGGGGGGGCCTACGAGCAGTACTTC.

CDR3 bases: TGTGCCAGCAGCTTCGGGAGACGCTACGAGCAGTACTTC. Translation gives CASSFGRRYEQYF. The chain combines TRBV5-5 with TRBJ2-7, with D possibly matching TRBD2 (6 bases). The germline V and J ends were trimmed by 2 bases and 3 bases, with 9 bases remaining between them. The CDR3 consists of 13 residues. Germline-derived CDR1 and CDR2 are SGHKS and YYEKEE (reference sequence).

The chain links TRBV5-1 to TRBJ2-3; 15 nucleotides align to TRBD2. CDR1 is SGHRS and CDR2 is YFSETQ in the germline V gene. This CDR3 comprises 17 residues. The J segment lost 6 bases and the V segment lost 4 bases, leaving 9 bases of the junction unmatched. The chain's CDR3 is CASSPRTSGGAWDTQYF. For the CDR3, the DNA is TGCGCCAGCAGCCCTCGGACTAGCGGGGGGGCCTGGGATACGCAGTATTTT.

The chain links TRBV4-3 to TRBJ1-6; perhaps TRBD1 as D (5 bases). Germline CDR1 reads LGHNA; CDR2 reads YSLEER. The CDR3 contains 16 residues. V dropped 4 bases and J dropped 0 bases, with 10 bases sitting between them. The CDR3, as DNA: TGCGCCAGCAGCCCCCGACAGAGCTCCTATAATTCACCCCTCCACTTT. Protein sequence: CASSPRQSSYNSPLHF.

This clone was seen a handful of times. The chain combines TRBV4-2 with TRBJ1-5; D uncertain. The CDR3 is 13 residues long. Trimming shortened V by 0 bases and J by 5 bases, and 5 bases separated the two germline ends. Per germline, CDR1 LGHNA and CDR2 YNFKEQ. The CDR3 sequence: CASSQDPDQPQHF. Here the CDR3 DNA reads TGTGCCAGCAGCCAAGATCCAGATCAGCCCCAGCATTTT.

The chain couples TRBV5-4 to TRBJ1-1, with D tentatively TRBD1 (6 bases). The V and J ends lost 4 bases and 0 bases respectively, with 16 bases between them. Germline CDR1 is SGHNT and CDR2 is YYREEE (reference sequence). The length of the CDR3 is 16 residues. CDR3 protein: CASSILDRPMNTEAFF. The CDR3 DNA follows: TGTGCCAGCAGCATCCTAGACAGGCCGATGAACACTGAAGCTTTCTTT.

The rearrangement joins TRBV2 to TRBJ1-3; D is unresolved. Trimming pared 4 bases from V and 3 bases from J, leaving 7 bases between. Per the germline V gene, CDR1 is SNHLY and CDR2 is FYNNEI. The length of the CDR3 is 13 residues. The CDR3 region has the DNA TGTGCCAGCAGTGTCACGGTTGGAAACACCATATATTTT. This gives the protein CASSVTVGNTIYF.

The CDR3 DNA is TGTGCCAGCAGTCTAGCGGGGGTTAGTGCAGATACGCAGTATTTT. This sequence encodes CASSLAGVSADTQYF. The chain is built from TRBV2 and TRBJ2-3, with TRBD2 matching 10 bases. The CDR3 is 15 residues long. Germline values: CDR1 SNHLY, CDR2 FYNNEI. Germline trimming cut 5 bases from V and 4 bases from J; bases unmatched to any gene: 6.

The genes are TRBV9 and TRBJ2-5, with a possible D match to TRBD2 (6 bases). CDR3 size: 15 residues. Germline V lookup: CDR1 SGDLS, CDR2 YYNGEE. The ends were cut back, 2 bases at V and 5 bases at J, with 16 bases in the middle. The CDR3 protein is CASSVGPTEGETQYF. DNA for the CDR3: TGTGCCAGCAGCGTTGGCCCGACGGAGGGGGAGACCCAGTACTTC.

This clone was counted once. The chain joins TRBV24-1 to TRBJ2-2; TRBD2 aligns across 9 bases. Trimming at V came to 4 bases and at J to 6 bases, leaving 5 bases not matched to a gene. The CDR3 extends over 15 amino acids. From germline, CDR1 is KGHDR and CDR2 SFDVKD. In DNA, the CDR3 is TGTGCCACCAGTGAGCGGGGGGGCCGGGCCGGGGAGCTGTTTTTT. Protein sequence: CATSERGGRAGELFF.

The chain recombines TRBV6-5 with TRBJ1-1, with 7 bases matching TRBD1. This CDR3 has 15 residues. The V segment lost 6 bases and the J segment 4 bases; nucleotides outside the gene matches: 11. The germline V gene encodes CDR1 MNHEY and CDR2 SVGAGI. CDR3 in amino acids: CASSRPGQLGTEAFF. CDR3 bases: TGTGCCAGCAGCCGACCGGGACAGTTAGGCACTGAAGCTTTCTTT.

The chain links TRBV9 to TRBJ2-4; TRBD1 is a possible D gene (6 bases). Trimming removed 0 bases at V and 5 bases at J, with 12 bases between. Looked up from germline, CDR1 is SGDLS and CDR2 is YYNGEE. The CDR3 covers 15 residues. CDR3 coding DNA: TGTGCCAGCAGCGTAGGTAGCAGGGGAGAAAACATTCAGTACTTC. It yields the protein CASSVGSRGENIQYF.

V and J are TRBV6-2 or TRBV6-3 and TRBJ2-7; the D is unclear. Germline assignment: CDR1 MNHEY and CDR2 SVGEGT. V lost 4 bases and J 2 bases, leaving 6 bases between the germline ends. This CDR3 has 12 residues. The CDR3 DNA follows: TGTGCCAGCAGTTCCACGGCCTACGAGCAGTACTTC. Translation: CASSSTAYEQYF.

The V gene is TRBV5-1, the J gene TRBJ2-3, with D unresolved. This CDR3 is 16 amino acids long. V was trimmed by 4 bases and J by 1 base, leaving 16 bases between them. Germline loops: CDR1 SGHRS, CDR2 YFSETQ. The CDR3 reads CASSPVVRIRTDTQYF. DNA of the CDR3: TGCGCCAGCAGCCCGGTGGTGAGGATACGCACAGATACGCAGTATTTT.

This clone occurred a few times. This chain links TRBV20-1 with TRBJ1-3; D remains ambiguous. This CDR3 spans 14 amino acids. Deletions cut 3 bases from V and 0 bases from J, with 9 bases between. Per germline, CDR1 DFQATT and CDR2 SNEGSKA (reference sequence). For the CDR3, the DNA is TGCAGTGCTAGTAACGGGGACTCTGGAAACACCATATATTTT. This translates into CSASNGDSGNTIYF.

V usage is TRBV7-2 and J usage is TRBJ1-1, with TRBD1 identical over 8 bases. V shed 1 base and J 4 bases; nucleotides not matched to a gene: 8. The germline gives CDR1 SGHTA, CDR2 FQGNSA. The CDR3 runs to 16 residues. CDR3 bases: TGTGCCAGCAGCTTAGGGCCGACAGGGGTTCGCACTGAAGCTTTCTTT. This encodes CASSLGPTGVRTEAFF.

This chain connects TRBV2 to TRBJ1-5; no firm D call. The germline V gene has CDR1 SNHLY and CDR2 FYNNEI. The CDR3 contains 15 residues. V shed 0 bases and J shed 7 bases, with 13 bases lying between them. Here the CDR3 DNA reads TGTGCCAGCAGTGAAGCTTATCATAGAAACCAGCCCCAGCATTTT. Translated: CASSEAYHRNQPQHF.

The chain has TRBV30 and TRBJ2-2, with a weak D call TRBD2 (5 bases). The germline V gene encodes CDR1 GTSNPN and CDR2 SVGIG (reference sequence). CDR3 length: 13 residues. Trimming removed 4 bases from V and 5 bases from J, with 11 bases in between. In DNA form, the CDR3 reads TGTGCCTGGACCTTTTCGGGGACCGGGGAGCTGTTTTTT. This encodes CAWTFSGTGELFF. Full variable domain (remainder filled in from reference TRBV30 and TRBJ2-2): SQTIHQWPATLVQPVGSPLSLECTVEGTSNPNLYWYRQAAGRGLQLLFYSVGIGQISSEVPQNLSASRPQDRQFILSSKKLLLSDSGFYLCAWTFSGTGELFFGEGSRLTVL.

This clone was found once. The chain recombines TRBV12-3 or TRBV12-4 with TRBJ1-2; D might be TRBD1 (5 bases). The germline V and J ends were trimmed by 0 bases and 8 bases, with 10 bases remaining between them. This CDR3 spans 13 amino acids. The CDR3 here is CASSLAQGRGYTF. For the CDR3, the DNA is TGTGCCAGCAGTTTAGCCCAGGGTCGAGGCTACACCTTC.

The V and J genes are TRBV19 and TRBJ1-5; 9 positions agree with TRBD1. V lost 4 bases to trimming and J lost 4 bases; unmatched junction nucleotides: 5. Germline CDR1 is LNHDA and CDR2 is SQIVND (reference sequence). There are 15 residues in the CDR3. The CDR3 sequence is CASSTRTGENQPQHF. CDR3 coding DNA: TGTGCCAGTAGTACGAGGACAGGGGAAAATCAGCCCCAGCATTTT.